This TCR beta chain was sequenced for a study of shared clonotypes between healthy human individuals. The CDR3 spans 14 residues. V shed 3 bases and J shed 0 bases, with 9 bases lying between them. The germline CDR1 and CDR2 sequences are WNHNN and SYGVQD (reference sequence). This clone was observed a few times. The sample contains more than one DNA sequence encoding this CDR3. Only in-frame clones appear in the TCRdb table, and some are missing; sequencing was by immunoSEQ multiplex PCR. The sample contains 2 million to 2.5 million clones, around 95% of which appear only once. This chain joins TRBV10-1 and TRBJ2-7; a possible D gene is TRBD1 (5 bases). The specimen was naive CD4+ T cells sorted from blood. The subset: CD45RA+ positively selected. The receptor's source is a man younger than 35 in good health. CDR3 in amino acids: CASSEQANSYEQYF. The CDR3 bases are TGCGCCAGCAGTGAACAGGCTAACTCCTACGAGCAGTACTTC.